This is a list of T cell receptor beta chains from one sample in a study of blood T cell repertoires in COVID-19. The data were produced by immunoSEQ multiplex PCR, yet TCRdb's version contains in-frame clones alone and is incomplete. Here the sample spans approximately 360,000 clones, about 90% being singletons. The sequenced sample was peripheral blood. These receptors all come from a man aged 40-50 years with acute or convalescent COVID-19. Each CDR3 is given with its conserved first and last residue. Each record gives: D gene, V gene, J gene, clone size, CDR3 protein, CDR3 DNA. A D gene is named only where the DNA matches it firmly. Only part of the rows carry a size: once, few, many, or a class if the clone is expanded.

d_gene: TRBD1
v_gene: TRBV25-1
j_gene: TRBJ1-4
abundance: .
CDR3aa: CASMDPRTGNEKLFF
CDR3nt: TGTGCCAGCATGGACCCCAGGACAGGGAATGAAAAACTGTTTTTT

d_gene: .
v_gene: TRBV7-9
j_gene: TRBJ1-1
abundance: .
CDR3aa: CASSLSGQPGTEAFF
CDR3nt: TGTGCCAGCAGCTTGTCCGGACAGCCAGGCACTGAAGCTTTCTTT

d_gene: .
v_gene: TRBV7-2
j_gene: TRBJ1-6
abundance: .
CDR3aa: CASSLGGSGFYNSPLHF
CDR3nt: TGTGCCAGCAGCTTAGGTGGCAGTGGCTTCTATAATTCACCCCTCCACTTT

d_gene: TRBD1
v_gene: TRBV6-2/TRBV6-3
j_gene: TRBJ2-7
abundance: .
CDR3aa: CASSYDRTGRFYEQYF
CDR3nt: TGTGCCAGCAGTTACGATAGGACAGGGAGATTCTACGAGCAGTACTTC

d_gene: .
v_gene: TRBV11-2
j_gene: TRBJ2-7
abundance: .
CDR3aa: CASSLDPGAYEQYF
CDR3nt: TGTGCCAGCAGCTTAGACCCGGGGGCCTACGAGCAGTACTTC

d_gene: TRBD1
v_gene: TRBV3-1/TRBV3-2
j_gene: TRBJ1-6
abundance: .
CDR3aa: CASSPYPRQGPSFVTDSPLHF
CDR3nt: TGTGCCAGCAGCCCCTATCCCCGACAGGGACCCTCTTTCGTTACCGATTCACCCCTCCACTTT

d_gene: TRBD1
v_gene: TRBV2
j_gene: TRBJ1-4
abundance: .
CDR3aa: CASTGRPRDRVLRNEKLFF
CDR3nt: TGTGCCAGCACGGGGAGACCCCGGGACAGGGTATTGAGAAATGAAAAACTGTTTTTT

d_gene: TRBD2
v_gene: TRBV28
j_gene: TRBJ2-7
abundance: .
CDR3aa: CASSLGTNYEQYF
CDR3nt: TGTGCCAGCAGTTTGGGGACTAACTACGAGCAGTACTTC

d_gene: TRBD1
v_gene: TRBV11-2
j_gene: TRBJ2-2
abundance: once
CDR3aa: CASSLGTGNTGELFF
CDR3nt: TGTGCCAGCAGCTTAGGGACAGGGAACACCGGGGAGCTGTTTTTT

d_gene: .
v_gene: TRBV4-2
j_gene: TRBJ1-6
abundance: .
CDR3aa: CASSQVPGGSYNSPLHF
CDR3nt: TGTGCCAGCAGCCAAGTTCCAGGCGGGTCCTATAATTCACCCCTCCACTTT

d_gene: TRBD2
v_gene: TRBV24-1
j_gene: TRBJ2-1
abundance: .
CDR3aa: CATSDPPGTSGKQFF
CDR3nt: TGTGCCACCAGTGATCCCCCCGGGACTAGCGGGAAGCAGTTCTTC